The source of this T cell receptor beta chain is a study of cytomegalovirus exposure and HLA in healthy donors (dated by TCRdb to the late 2010s). General notes on the study: An earlier analysis of 587 of the donors reported around 280 Gb of sequence data and 90 million to 120 million unique TCR beta sequences obtained from around 180 million T cells. An early release that covered about 640 HLA-typed donors contained approximately 300 gigabases of sequencing data and tens of millions of unique TCR sequences. Of the 350 to 450 genotyped donors, 75% to 85% were placed in the genetic ancestry cluster associated with self-reported Caucasian donors. The study was designed to test whether signatures of past pathogen exposure could be identified by cataloging public T cell receptors. The study used immunosequencing to profile the T cell repertoires of under 700 subjects and linked those repertoires to cytomegalovirus serostatus. In addition to the first cohort of 666 subjects, a separate validation cohort of approximately 110 different subjects was used. High-throughput TCR immunosequencing, statistical association of individual TCRs with disease status, and machine learning were combined to predict cytomegalovirus infection status. A later analysis re-analyzed previously published TCR beta repertoires from approximately 700 donors and added high-resolution HLA genotyping to study TCR occurrence patterns. In the later analysis, no new phenotypic data were used to find candidate immune exposures; instead, reliance was placed on TCR beta sequences and their occurrence across donors. An earlier analysis of 587 of the donors used high-throughput TCR beta sequencing to judge whether each TCR beta V gene segment behaved as functional or pseudogenic. Donor age, sex, ethnicity and CMV serostatus were compiled alongside the repertoire data. A later genetic analysis took genome-wide SNP genotypes for about three fifths of the 666 donors and used that subset as a discovery cohort. Every repertoire in the discovery cohort had been generated on one and the same sequencing platform. HLA typing included class I and class II loci at four-digit resolution. The number of typed donors differed by locus: roughly 629-640 for A, B, C, DRB1 and DQB1; some 500 for DQA1; around 610 for DPA1; and roughly 450 for DPB1. Because of strong linkage in the cohort, a handful of DR-DQ haplotypes were treated as single units for association and clustering. On average, around 240,000 unique TCR beta nucleotide sequences were sequenced per donor among 398 genotyped donors of the cohort, with approximately 18% of those sequences being non-productive.

The cohort consisted of 650 to 850 healthy bone marrow donors. At the time of sampling, all cohort members were nominally healthy, though unrecorded immune exposures were likely present. The donor was CMV seronegative and was included in the group of around 320 seronegative cohort members. Each donor provided a peripheral blood sample, and peripheral blood mononuclear cells were used for TCR beta sequencing. The Qiagen DNeasy Blood Extraction Kit was used to extract genomic DNA from the blood cell samples. The library was obtained by the immunoSEQ multiplex PCR assay. The multiplex PCR relied on a mix of 60 forward primers for TCR Vbeta segments and 13 reverse primers for TCR Jbeta segments. Amplification of the CDR3 region of rearranged TCR beta genes was performed with a multiplex PCR assay on genomic DNA. The Illumina HiSeq System was used to sequence the amplified TCR beta libraries as 87-base-pair reads. In the authors' own workflow: A later analysis tallied about 77 million unique TCR beta chains across the 550 to 850 repertoires, and some 10 million of those chains were shared by two or more donors. Raw reads were error-corrected and collapsed into unique sequences with a nearest-neighbor algorithm that merged closely related sequences to remove PCR and sequencing errors. V, D and J gene segments were assigned by aligning CDR3 sequences to IMGT reference sequences. For a sequence to be retained, at least a six-nucleotide match to both a V gene segment and a J gene segment was required. Rearrangements were called productive when the CDR3 lacked stop codons and stayed in frame with V and J; all others were non-productive. CDR3 was defined by IMGT convention, running from the second conserved V-encoded cysteine to the conserved J-encoded phenylalanine. The earlier analysis of about 570 of the donors excluded any sequence lacking an unambiguous match to a single V gene segment. In an earlier analysis of roughly 600 of the donors, a V segment was called functional when productive rearrangements were above 56.7%, and segregating when the standard deviation between donors exceeded 5%. To diagnose cytomegalovirus status from the catalog of TCR beta chain sequences, a statistical classification framework was built. A later analysis assigned V and J genes by comparing TCR nucleotide sequences with IMGT/GENE-DB human TR gene sequences. Using the TCRdist pipeline, a later analysis assigned CDR3 sequences along with most-parsimonious VDJ recombination scenarios. In a later analysis, each TCR beta chain was defined by its CDR3 amino acid sequence together with its V-gene family, and reads lacking a unique V-gene family were excluded. As a way to deal with suspected cross-contamination and a sequencing artifact, a later analysis dropped approximately 570 nucleotide sequences that were highly shared and had low generation probability. A later analysis calculated a clonal expansion index for each public chain from normalized within-repertoire ranks of inferred template counts. A later analysis computed generation probabilities with a VDJ recombination model fitted to out-of-frame rearrangements, and checked the results against IGoR. Hypergeometric tests were used in a later analysis to score TCR-TCR, TCR-HLA and TCR-CMV co-occurrence, with a repertoire-size bias correction applied to the TCR pairs. In a later analysis, false discovery rates were estimated by permuting HLA or CMV assignments 20 times. A later analysis grouped co-occurring TCRs with DBSCAN, adding TCRdist sequence similarity when clustering within HLA-allele-positive subsets. Repertoires with fewer than 30,000 or more than 120,000 public chains were left out of co-occurrence clustering, as were roughly five repertoires with anomalous nucleotide sharing. Here the immuneACCESS table is served through TCRdb, limited to in-frame sequences with V and J called. Missing clones are a known gap in these copies; in checked studies unresolved V genes cover under half, and the rest lacks a known reason. D and trimming come from the DNA, and the V and J calls and clone size come from that table. This sample has a few hundred thousand clones in its table, and around 80% of those were observed once. Jointly, the top ten make up roughly 16% of the sample.

Comments on this clone: Its antigen is unknown. No base-level quality is on record; no much larger clone is a single base apart.

Study-wide findings and limitations: Correlated functional status among segregating V segments might reflect linkage disequilibrium, but an unknown experimental factor could not be ruled out. Roughly uniform sequencing depth across donors was assumed in presence/absence analyses, although this assumption may not hold. The only immune exposure information available for the cohort was CMV serostatus. Compared with equally common non-associated chains, HLA-associated TCR beta chains in a later analysis were more clonally expanded and had lower generation probabilities. A cluster of highly shared sequence variants was judged likely to represent a technical artifact of the sequencing pipeline. Because counts were too low, 15 to 20 rarely observed V segments, including chromosome 9 orphons, were left out of the earlier analysis of 587 of the donors. A further reported finding was that TCR beta sequences accurately predicted the HLA-A and HLA-B alleles for most subjects in the first cohort. According to a later genetic analysis, donors in an Asian-associated ancestry cluster had fewer N-insertions in productive TCRs than the approximately 630-donor mean. The classifier was reported to diagnose cytomegalovirus status with high specificity and sensitivity in both the original cohort and the validation cohort. According to the authors, the approach could potentially be generalized to other disease states and immunological phenotypes. The study listed over 150 TCR beta chains as associated with cytomegalovirus. In a later analysis, TCR association rates were found to vary across HLA loci, with the most associated TCRs seen for DRB1 alleles and the fewest for HLA-C alleles. Several of the top co-occurrence clusters appeared to be linked to parvovirus B19, influenza, CMV and Epstein-Barr virus, according to a later analysis. Broadly in line with IMGT annotations, most TCR beta V segments showed up in productive rearrangements about 87% or about 30% of the time in an earlier analysis of several hundred of the donors. Because HLA typing was missing for some donors at each locus, association tests included only the typed subset. In a later genetic analysis, a missense DCLRE1C variant was associated with V-gene and J-gene trimming of TCR beta chains, and the association was replicated in an independent cohort. In this cohort, only TCR beta chains were sequenced, and detectable features were limited by the absence of alpha or paired-chain data. The 87-base-pair reads could not distinguish some IMGT-functional V segments, including TRBV6-2 and TRBV6-3, so those segments were excluded. Strong co-occurrence of HLA alleles, especially DR and DQ, made assigning TCR associations to individual alleles difficult. While some public TCRs were present in many individuals, most TCR sequences turned up only very rarely across donors. Specific HLA alleles were associated with 15,000 to 20,000 TCR beta sequences at a false discovery rate of 0.05 in a later analysis. A later analysis found that most CMV-associated TCR beta chains appeared HLA-restricted, with HLA associations seemingly driven largely by CMV exposure. Three of the identified cytomegalovirus-associated TCR beta chains were confirmed in vitro to be specific for cytomegalovirus antigens.

The CDR3 starts with the cysteine, ends with the phenylalanine, and has 11 residues. CDR3 DNA only is kept here, 33 bases in frame from base 1. V trim: 7 bases; J trim: 14 bases; unmatched bases: 13. The germline V gene encodes CDR1 SQVTM and CDR2 ANQGSEA. The chain uses TRBV29-1 and TRBJ1-2; 7 central nucleotides agree with TRBD1. Specimen: PBMCs. This receptor was taken from a man in his forties or fifties in good health and CMV-seronegative. The CDR3 region has the sequence CSGWDSRFITF. The nucleotide sequence is TGCAGCGGGTGGGACAGTCGTTTCATTACCTTC.